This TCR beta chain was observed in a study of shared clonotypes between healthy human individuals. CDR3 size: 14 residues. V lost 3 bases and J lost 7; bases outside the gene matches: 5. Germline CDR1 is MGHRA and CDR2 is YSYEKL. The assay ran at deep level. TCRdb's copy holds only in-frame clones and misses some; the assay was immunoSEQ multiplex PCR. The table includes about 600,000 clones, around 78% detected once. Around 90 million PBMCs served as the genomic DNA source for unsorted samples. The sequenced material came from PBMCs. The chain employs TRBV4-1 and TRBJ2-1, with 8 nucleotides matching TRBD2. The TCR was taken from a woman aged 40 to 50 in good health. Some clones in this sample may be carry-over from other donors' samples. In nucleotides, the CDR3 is TGCGCCAGCAGCCATACGGGGGGGCGGAATGAGCAGTTCTTC. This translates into CASSHTGGRNEQFF.